This section outlines one T cell receptor beta chain sequence together with its context. Its matching antigen is unknown. These data come from a study of response to subunit inactivated influenza vaccine. Study-level findings and limits: The authors offered the suggestion that each seasonal influenza vaccination recruits few new T cells.

CDR1 is MDHEN and CDR2 is SYDVKM in the germline V gene. The CDR3 contains 16 residues. V shed 6 bases, J shed 1 base, and the junction held 10 bases outside the gene matches. Using its own MiXCR run on the RT-PCR reads, TCRdb lists one record per CDR3 protein. The sample lists approximately 480,000 distinct CDR3 sequences, approximately 11% occurring once. The specimen was PBMCs from blood, collected about 40 days after vaccination. The gene calls are TRBV28 and TRBJ2-3; 7 bases map to TRBD1. This sequence originates from a man over 45 who received an inactivated influenza vaccine. The CDR3 DNA follows: TGTGCCAGCAGACCCTCAAGGGGGCTCGGCACAGATACGCAGTATTTT. It encodes CASRPSRGLGTDTQYF.